This section outlines one TCR beta chain sequence together with its context. The CDR3 has 13 residues. Germline V gene data show CDR1 as MNHNS and CDR2 as SASEGT. Trimming removed 4 bases from V and 4 bases from J, with 10 bases in between. The source of the sample is a study of cytomegalovirus exposure and HLA in healthy donors. The PCR contained 60 Vbeta and 13 Jbeta primers. Sequencing used immunoSEQ multiplex PCR; TCRdb keeps in-frame clones, though not all of them. The sample has about 120,000 clones, over 8% seen once. The genes are TRBV6-1 and TRBJ2-5; TRBD2 might be the D (6 bases). The clonotype originates from a man in his thirties or forties in good health and CMV-seronegative. Sequencing was performed on PBMCs. This CDR3 reads CASSGLVPETQYF. CDR3 DNA: TGTGCCAGCAGTGGACTAGTCCCAGAGACCCAGTACTTC.